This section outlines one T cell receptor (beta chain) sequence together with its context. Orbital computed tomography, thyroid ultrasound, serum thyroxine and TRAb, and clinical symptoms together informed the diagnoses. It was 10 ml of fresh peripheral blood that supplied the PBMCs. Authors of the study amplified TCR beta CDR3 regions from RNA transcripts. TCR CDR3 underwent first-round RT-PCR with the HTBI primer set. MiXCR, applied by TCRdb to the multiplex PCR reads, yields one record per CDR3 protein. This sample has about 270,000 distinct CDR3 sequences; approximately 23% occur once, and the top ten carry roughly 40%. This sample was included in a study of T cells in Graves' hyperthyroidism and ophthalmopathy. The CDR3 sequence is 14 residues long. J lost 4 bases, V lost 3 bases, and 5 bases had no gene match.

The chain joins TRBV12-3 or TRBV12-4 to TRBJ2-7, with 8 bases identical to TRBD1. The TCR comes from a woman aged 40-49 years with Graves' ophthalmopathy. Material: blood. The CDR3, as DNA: TGTGCCAGCAGTTTTATAGGACAGGGTTACGAGCAGTACTTC. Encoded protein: CASSFIGQGYEQYF.